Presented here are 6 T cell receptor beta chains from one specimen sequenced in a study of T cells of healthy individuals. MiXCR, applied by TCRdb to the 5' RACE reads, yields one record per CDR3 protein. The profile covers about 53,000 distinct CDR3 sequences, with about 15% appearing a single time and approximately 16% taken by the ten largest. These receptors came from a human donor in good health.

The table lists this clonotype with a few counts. The CDR3 region is CASSEPYRTKSGNEQFF. The CDR3 coding sequence is TGTGCCAGCAGTGAGCCCTATCGCACGAAGAGTGGCAATGAGCAGTTCTTC. The gene calls are TRBV6-1 and TRBJ2-1; D call uncertain. The CDR3 extends over 17 amino acids. Germline V gives CDR1 MNHNS, CDR2 SASEGT. V was cut by 3 bases and J by 6 bases, with 21 bases left in between.

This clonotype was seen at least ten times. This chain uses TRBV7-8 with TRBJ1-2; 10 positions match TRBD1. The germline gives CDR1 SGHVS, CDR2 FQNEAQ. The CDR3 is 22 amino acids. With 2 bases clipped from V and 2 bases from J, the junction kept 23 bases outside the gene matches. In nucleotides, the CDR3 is TGTGCCAGCAGCTTAACGACAGGGGGCGCGAGGCCAGACCGCGAGAAAAACTATGGCTACACCTTC. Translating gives CASSLTTGGARPDREKNYGYTF.

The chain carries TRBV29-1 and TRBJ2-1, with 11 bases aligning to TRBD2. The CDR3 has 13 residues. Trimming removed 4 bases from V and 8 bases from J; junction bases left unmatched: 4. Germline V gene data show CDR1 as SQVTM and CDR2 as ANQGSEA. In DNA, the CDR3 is TGCAGCGTTGTACTAGCGGGAGTCTATGAGCAGTTCTTC. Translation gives CSVVLAGVYEQFF.

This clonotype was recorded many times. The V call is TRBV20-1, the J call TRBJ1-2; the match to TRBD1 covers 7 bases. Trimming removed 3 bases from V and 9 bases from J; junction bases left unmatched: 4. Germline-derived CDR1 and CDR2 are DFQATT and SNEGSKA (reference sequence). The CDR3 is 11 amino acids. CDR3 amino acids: CSASSQGRYTF. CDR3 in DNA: TGCAGTGCTAGTTCACAGGGGCGCTACACCTTC.

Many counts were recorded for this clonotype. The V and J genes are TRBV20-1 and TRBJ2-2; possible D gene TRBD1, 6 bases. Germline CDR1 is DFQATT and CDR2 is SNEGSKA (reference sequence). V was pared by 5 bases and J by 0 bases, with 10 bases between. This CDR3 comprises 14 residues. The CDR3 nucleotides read TGCAGTGCTCAGAGGACAGCGAACACCGGGGAGCTGTTTTTT. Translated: CSAQRTANTGELFF.

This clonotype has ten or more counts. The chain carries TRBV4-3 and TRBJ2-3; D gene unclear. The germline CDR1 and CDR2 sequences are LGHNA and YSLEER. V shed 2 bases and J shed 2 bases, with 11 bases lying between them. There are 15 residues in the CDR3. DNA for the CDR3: TGCGCCAGCAGCCAATCGGGCTATATCACAGATACGCAGTATTTT. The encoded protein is CASSQSGYITDTQYF.